The 20 T cell receptor beta chains in this list originate from one sample, sequenced in a study of blood T cell repertoires in COVID-19. Profiled with immunoSEQ multiplex PCR; TCRdb holds only in-frame clones, not every one. The repertoire has 200,000 to 300,000 clones, more than 75% of them found once; the top ten carry roughly 4.9%. What was sequenced was peripheral blood. These receptors all stem from a woman aged 55-70 years with COVID-19, enrolled during active disease.

The V call is TRBV20-1, the J call TRBJ2-7; D might be TRBD1 or TRBD2, each matching 6 bases. This CDR3 contains 11 residues. The germline V and J ends were trimmed by 3 bases and 7 bases, with 10 bases remaining between them. Germline loops: CDR1 DFQATT, CDR2 SNEGSKA (reference sequence). The CDR3 is CSASEGGEQYF. Written as DNA, the CDR3 is TGCAGTGCTAGTGAGGGGGGAGAGCAGTACTTC.

The chain couples TRBV7-7 to TRBJ1-6; D is unclear. Trimming stripped 3 bases from V and 9 bases from J, with 9 bases between. Per germline, CDR1 SSHAT and CDR2 FNYEAQ (reference sequence). The CDR3 extends over 13 amino acids. The CDR3 is CASSFTLSSPLHF. CDR3 DNA sequence: TGTGCCAGCAGCTTTACTCTGAGTTCACCCCTCCACTTT.

The chain uses TRBV20-1 and TRBJ1-5; D is ambiguous. Between the trimmed V and J ends, which lost 3 bases and 3 bases, there was a span of 9 bases. Germline loops: CDR1 DFQATT, CDR2 SNEGSKA (reference sequence). The CDR3 is 13 amino acids. CDR3 amino acids: CSASERTNQPQHF. The CDR3 DNA is TGCAGTGCTAGTGAGCGAACCAATCAGCCCCAGCATTTT.

The CDR3, as DNA: TGTGCCAGCAGCCATCATTTTGTTGGACAGGTCTCCAATGAGCAGTTCTTC. The encoded protein is CASSHHFVGQVSNEQFF. The V gene is TRBV7-2, the J gene TRBJ2-1, with 7 bases matching TRBD1. This CDR3 contains 17 residues. J was trimmed by 6 bases and V by 5 bases; bases with no gene match: 16. Per the germline V gene, CDR1 is SGHTA and CDR2 is FQGNSA.

This clone was counted once. The chain carries TRBV7-2 and TRBJ2-4, with TRBD1 as a possible D gene (5 bases). CDR1 and CDR2 (germline): SGHTA, FQGNSA. CDR3 size: 16 residues. With 5 bases removed from V and 0 bases from J, the gap between germline ends came to 14 bases. The CDR3 DNA is TGTGCCAGCAGCCCCTGGATGACAGAAGCCAAAAACATTCAGTACTTC. Translation: CASSPWMTEAKNIQYF.

The chain couples TRBV28 to TRBJ2-2; D is undetermined. V shed 4 bases and J shed 4 bases, with 19 bases lying between them. This CDR3 region has 17 residues. CDR1 is MDHEN, CDR2 SYDVKM, per germline. CDR3 bases: TGTGCCAGCAGTTCCGCCGGTTGGCAGGCAGGCACCGGGGAGCTGTTTTTT. It translates to CASSSAGWQAGTGELFF.

The chain links TRBV6-5 to TRBJ2-5; 9 bases match TRBD1. The V and J ends lost 4 bases and 3 bases, in that order; junction bases with no gene match: 6. Germline loops: CDR1 MNHEY, CDR2 SVGAGI. The CDR3 runs to 15 residues. CDR3 sequence: CASSWVGTGKETQYF. In DNA, the CDR3 is TGTGCCAGCAGTTGGGTCGGGACAGGGAAAGAGACCCAGTACTTC.

The chain is built from TRBV3-1 (or the pseudogene TRBV3-2) and TRBJ2-5, with TRBD2 matching 8 bases. The CDR3 covers 15 residues. In germline, CDR1 is LGHDT, CDR2 YNNKEL (reference sequence). J gave up 2 bases and V 7 bases, and 9 bases lay outside the gene matches. CDR3 sequence: CASKQREWGQETQYF. CDR3 coding DNA: TGTGCCAGCAAACAGCGGGAGTGGGGACAAGAGACCCAGTACTTC.

This clone appeared a single time. The V gene is TRBV11-2, the J gene TRBJ1-5; TRBD1 is a possible D gene (5 bases). Germline V gene lookup returns CDR1 SGHAT and CDR2 FQNNGV. V lost 5 bases and J lost 7, with 12 bases in between. The CDR3 spans 13 residues. The CDR3 DNA reads as TGTGCCAGCAGCAGGTCAGGGAAACAGCCCCAGCATTTT. Its protein is CASSRSGKQPQHF. Using reference TRBV11-2 and TRBJ1-5 for the parts outside the CDR3, the full variable domain is EAGVAQSPRYKIIEKRQSVAFWCNPISGHATLYWYQQILGQGPKLLIQFQNNGVVDDSQLPKDRFSAERLKGVDSTLKIQPAKLEDSAVYLCASSRSGKQPQHFGDGTRLSIL.

The V call is TRBV9, the J call TRBJ1-6; the D gene is possibly TRBD1 (5 bases). V lost 2 bases and J lost 7, with 13 bases in between. Germline V gene data show CDR1 as SGDLS and CDR2 as YYNGEE. This CDR3 has 15 residues. The CDR3 spells CASSVGGEVNSPLHF. As DNA, the CDR3 is TGTGCCAGCAGCGTCGGAGGGGAGGTGAATTCACCCCTCCACTTT.

The rearrangement links TRBV27 to TRBJ1-4, with D perhaps matching TRBD1 (5 bases). The V and J ends lost 0 bases and 7 bases respectively, with 12 bases between them. The germline gives CDR1 MNHEY, CDR2 SMNVEV (reference sequence). The CDR3 is 15 amino acids. This CDR3 reads CASSLSWQGFEKLFF. CDR3 bases: TGTGCCAGCAGTTTATCGTGGCAGGGATTTGAAAAACTGTTTTTT.

The chain employs TRBV19 and TRBJ2-3; 9 bases are shared with TRBD2. The V gene end was trimmed by 5 bases and the J gene end by 0 bases; junction bases not matched to a gene: 9. Germline values: CDR1 LNHDA, CDR2 SQIVND (reference sequence). This CDR3 spans 17 amino acids. DNA of the CDR3: TGTGCCAGTAGTCCCGGGGGAGCGGGAGGAAGCACAGATACGCAGTATTTT. Translation gives CASSPGGAGGSTDTQYF.

The chain uses TRBV19 and TRBJ2-2; 7 bases are a match to TRBD1. J lost 3 bases, V lost 8 bases, and 9 bases had no gene match. CDR3 size: 15 residues. Germline loops: CDR1 LNHDA, CDR2 SQIVND (reference sequence). The CDR3 region has the DNA TGTGCCAGTGAGCCCCGACAGGGCCACACCGGGGAGCTGTTTTTT. Encoded protein: CASEPRQGHTGELFF.

This clone has just a few counts. The V and J genes are TRBV2 and TRBJ1-1; 8 bases fit TRBD1. The CDR3 covers 13 residues. V lost 6 bases to trimming and J lost 6 bases; unmatched junction nucleotides: 6. Per germline, CDR1 SNHLY and CDR2 FYNNEI. DNA of the CDR3: TGTGCCAGCAGGACACAGGGGGGGTCTGAAGCTTTCTTT. Translated, it gives CASRTQGGSEAFF.

CDR3 region: CASGDAGLINEKLFF. The CDR3 nucleotides are TGTGCCAGCGGAGACGCGGGACTGATAAATGAAAAACTGTTTTTT. The rearrangement uses TRBV7-6 and TRBJ1-4, with D possibly matching TRBD1 (5 bases). This CDR3 has 15 residues. Trimming pared 8 bases from V and 5 bases from J, leaving 18 bases between. Germline V gene lookup returns CDR1 SGHVS and CDR2 FNYEAQ.

This chain joins TRBV5-1 and TRBJ2-3; 13 nucleotides agree with TRBD2. V dropped 4 bases and J dropped 6; count of bases not matched to a gene: 14. The length of the CDR3 is 18 residues. CDR1 and CDR2 (germline): SGHRS, YFSETQ. This chain's CDR3 is CASSPGLAGEGWADTQYF. In DNA form, the CDR3 reads TGCGCCAGCAGCCCTGGACTAGCGGGAGAAGGTTGGGCGGATACGCAGTATTTT.

The rearrangement uses TRBV30 and TRBJ1-1; D might be TRBD1 (5 bases). Trimming took 5 bases from V and 1 from J, leaving 11 bases between them. The CDR3 totals 13 residues. Germline assignment: CDR1 GTSNPN and CDR2 SVGIG (reference sequence). The CDR3 coding sequence is TGTGCCTGGGGGACCACAGGGAACACTGAAGCTTTCTTT. Translating it yields CAWGTTGNTEAFF.

V usage is TRBV20-1 and J usage is TRBJ1-1; no firm D call. The CDR3 sequence is 13 residues long. V lost 3 bases and J lost 3, with 11 bases in between. Germline V gene lookup returns CDR1 DFQATT and CDR2 SNEGSKA (reference sequence). CDR3 in amino acids: CSASDGLYTEAFF. The CDR3 coding sequence is TGCAGTGCTAGTGACGGTTTGTACACTGAAGCTTTCTTT.

This clone has only a few counts. The V and J genes are TRBV5-1 and TRBJ2-7, with 8 bases that match TRBD1. This CDR3 is 14 amino acids long. Germline V lookup: CDR1 SGHRS, CDR2 YFSETQ. Losses at the gene ends were 7 bases for V and 4 bases for J; bases not matched to a gene: 10. The CDR3 DNA reads as TGCGCCAGCGGTGAACAGGGGGGAATATACGAGCAGTACTTC. This gives the protein CASGEQGGIYEQYF.

The chain joins TRBV7-9 to TRBJ2-6; D unresolved. CDR3 length equals 13 residues. Trimming removed 7 bases from V and 2 bases from J, with 6 bases in between. The V gene's germline CDR1 is SEHNR and CDR2 FQNEAQ (reference sequence). The DNA of the CDR3 is TGTGCCAGCATGGTAGCTGGGGCCAACGTCCTGACTTTC. This codes for CASMVAGANVLTF.